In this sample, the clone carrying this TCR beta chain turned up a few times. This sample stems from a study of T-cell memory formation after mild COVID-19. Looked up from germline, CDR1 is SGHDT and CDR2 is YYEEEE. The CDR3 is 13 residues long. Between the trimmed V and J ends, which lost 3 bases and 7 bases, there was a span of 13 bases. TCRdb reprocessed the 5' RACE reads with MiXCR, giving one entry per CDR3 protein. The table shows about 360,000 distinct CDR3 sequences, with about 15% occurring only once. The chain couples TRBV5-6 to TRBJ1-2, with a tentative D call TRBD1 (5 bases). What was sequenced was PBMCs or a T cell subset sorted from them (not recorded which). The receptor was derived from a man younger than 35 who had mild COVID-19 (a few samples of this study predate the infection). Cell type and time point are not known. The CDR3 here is CASSSDGAFGYTF. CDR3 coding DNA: TGTGCCAGCAGCTCCGACGGGGCGTTTGGCTACACCTTC.